The sequence of this T cell receptor beta chain was determined in a study of blood T cell repertoires in COVID-19. Data came from immunoSEQ multiplex PCR; TCRdb stores just in-frame clones and leaves some out. The sample has some 14,000 clones, around four fifths seen once; the top ten hold approximately 15%. Per the germline V gene, CDR1 is SGHAT and CDR2 is FQNNGV. The V end lost 4 bases, the J end lost 6 bases, and 13 bases lay between the germline ends. This CDR3 is built from 15 residues. The receptor was isolated from a man aged 40-55 years with active or convalescent COVID-19. J is TRBJ1-6 and V is TRBV11-2; D remains unclear. The source material was peripheral blood. Here the CDR3 reads CASSSPHAVNSPLHF. Written as DNA, the CDR3 is TGTGCCAGCAGCTCTCCCCACGCAGTTAATTCACCCCTCCACTTT.